This TCR beta chain was retrieved from a study of blood T cell repertoires in COVID-19. Study details: The study drew acute and convalescent COVID-19 samples from the United States, Italy and Spain. In each case, the material was cDNA or gDNA derived from T cells, B-cell-depleted T cells, or PBMCs.

This CDR3 spans 16 amino acids. J was trimmed by 0 bases and V by 3 bases; bases with no gene match: 3. In germline, CDR1 is MNHNS, CDR2 SASEGT. Original processing notes: Amplification of reference gene primers was used by the study to estimate nucleated cell counts. The data were produced by immunoSEQ multiplex PCR, yet TCRdb's version contains in-frame clones alone and is incomplete. The DNA was the basis for D and trimming; V, J and clone size are from that table. The sample yields about 180,000 clones, 80% to 90% seen once. This receptor was obtained from a man aged 60-69 years with acute or convalescent COVID-19. The sample taken for sequencing was peripheral blood. The chain recombines TRBV6-1 with TRBJ2-1; 9 nucleotides align to TRBD2. CDR3 protein: CASSELAGSSYNEQFF. The CDR3 coding sequence is TGTGCCAGCAGTGAGCTAGCGGGAAGCTCCTACAATGAGCAGTTCTTC.